Described below is a single TCR beta chain sequence and its context. The data are from a study of blood T cell repertoires in COVID-19. Study-level information: Samples taken during acute and convalescent COVID-19 were collected in the United States, Italy and Spain. From T cells, B-cell-depleted T cells, or PBMCs came the material, which was cDNA or gDNA.

Per the original methods: Amplification from reference gene primers served as the basis for estimated nucleated cell counts. Generated by immunoSEQ multiplex PCR, the TCRdb table keeps only in-frame clones and is missing some. V and J calls and clone size come straight from that table; D and trimming were deduced from the DNA. The sample holds around 170,000 clones, 70% to 90% seen once. J gave up 2 bases and V 2 bases, and 2 bases lay outside the gene matches. The germline gives CDR1 SNHLY, CDR2 FYNNEI. This CDR3 region has 16 residues. This chain connects TRBV2 to TRBJ2-5, with TRBD2 matching 13 bases. The source is a woman aged 25 to 39 with acute or convalescent COVID-19. The material sequenced was peripheral blood. The chain's CDR3 is CASSERTSGSQETQYF. CDR3 DNA sequence: TGTGCCAGCAGTGAAAGGACTAGCGGGAGTCAAGAGACCCAGTACTTC.